This TCR beta chain is from a study of blood T cell repertoires in COVID-19. Study as a whole: Sources were T cells, B-cell-depleted T cells, or PBMCs; the material itself was cDNA or gDNA.

As originally analysed: Amplifying reference gene primers gave estimates of nucleated cell counts. Data came from immunoSEQ multiplex PCR; TCRdb stores just in-frame clones and leaves some out. V, J and clone size were drawn from that table, and D and trimming were deduced from the DNA. The sample yields about 320,000 clones, more than 80% seen once. Trimming took 5 bases from V and 5 from J; bases not matched to a gene: 6. The V gene's germline CDR1 is MNHEY and CDR2 SVGAGI. This CDR3 is built from 15 residues. This receptor was identified in a man aged 18-30 years who had recovered from COVID-19. Sequenced input: peripheral blood. V and J are TRBV6-5 and TRBJ2-2, with TRBD1 matching 9 bases. The CDR3 here is CASSPGTGLTGELFF. As DNA, the CDR3 is TGTGCCAGCAGTCCTGGGACAGGGCTGACCGGGGAGCTGTTTTTT.